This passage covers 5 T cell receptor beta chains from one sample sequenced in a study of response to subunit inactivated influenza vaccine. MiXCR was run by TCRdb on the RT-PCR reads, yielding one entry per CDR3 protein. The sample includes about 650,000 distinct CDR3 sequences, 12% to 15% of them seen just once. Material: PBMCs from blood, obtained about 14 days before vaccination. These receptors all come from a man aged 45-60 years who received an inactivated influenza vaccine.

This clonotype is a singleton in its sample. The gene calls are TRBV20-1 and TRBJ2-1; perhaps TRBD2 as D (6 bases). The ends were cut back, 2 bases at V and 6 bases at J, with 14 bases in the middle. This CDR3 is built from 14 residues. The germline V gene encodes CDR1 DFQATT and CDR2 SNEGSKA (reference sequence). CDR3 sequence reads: CSARQTGRRNEQFF. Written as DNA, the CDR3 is TGCAGTGCTAGACAGACCGGGAGACGCAATGAGCAGTTCTTC.

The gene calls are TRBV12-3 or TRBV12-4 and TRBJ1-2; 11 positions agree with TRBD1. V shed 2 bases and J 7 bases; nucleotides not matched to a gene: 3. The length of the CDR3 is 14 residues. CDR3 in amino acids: CASSLRTGGVGYTF. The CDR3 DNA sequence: TGTGCCAGCAGTTTACGGACAGGGGGCGTTGGCTACACCTTC.

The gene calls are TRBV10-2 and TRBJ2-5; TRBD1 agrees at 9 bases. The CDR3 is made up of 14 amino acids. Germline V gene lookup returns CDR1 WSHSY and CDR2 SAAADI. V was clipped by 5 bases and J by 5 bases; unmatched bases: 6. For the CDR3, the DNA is TGCGCCAGCAGTCCGGACAGGGGATTCGAGACCCAGTACTTC. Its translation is CASSPDRGFETQYF.

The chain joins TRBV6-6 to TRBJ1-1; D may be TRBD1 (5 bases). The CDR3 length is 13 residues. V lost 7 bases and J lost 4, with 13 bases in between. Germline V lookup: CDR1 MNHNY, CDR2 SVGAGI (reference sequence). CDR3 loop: CASTAGPATEAFF. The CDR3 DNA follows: TGTGCCAGCACGGCAGGGCCGGCCACTGAAGCTTTCTTT.

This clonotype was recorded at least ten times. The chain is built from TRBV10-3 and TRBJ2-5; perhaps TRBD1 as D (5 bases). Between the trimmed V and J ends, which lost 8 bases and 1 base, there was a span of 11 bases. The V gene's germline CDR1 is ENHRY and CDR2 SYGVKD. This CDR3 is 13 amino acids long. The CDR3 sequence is CAIRGQTQETQYF. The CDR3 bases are TGTGCCATCCGTGGACAAACCCAAGAGACCCAGTACTTC.